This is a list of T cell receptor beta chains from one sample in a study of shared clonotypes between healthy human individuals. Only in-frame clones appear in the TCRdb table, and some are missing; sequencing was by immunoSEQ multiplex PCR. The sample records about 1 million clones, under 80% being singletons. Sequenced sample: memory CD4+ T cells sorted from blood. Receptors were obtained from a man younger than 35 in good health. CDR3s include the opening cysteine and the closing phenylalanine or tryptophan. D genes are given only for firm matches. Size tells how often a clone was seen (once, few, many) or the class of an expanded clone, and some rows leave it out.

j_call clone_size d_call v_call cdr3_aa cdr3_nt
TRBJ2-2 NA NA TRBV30 CAWSRLGTMNTGELFF TGTGCCTGGAGTAGATTAGGGACCATGAACACCGGGGAGCTGTTTTTT
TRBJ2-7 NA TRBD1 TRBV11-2 CASSLDWGQGINEQYF TGTGCCAGCAGCTTAGATTGGGGACAGGGTATCAACGAGCAGTACTTC
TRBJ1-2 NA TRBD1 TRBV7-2 CASSLSGTGDVSGYTF TGTGCCAGCAGCTTATCGGGGACAGGGGATGTTTCTGGCTACACCTTC
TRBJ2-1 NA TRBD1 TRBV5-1 CASSPGTGSYNEQFF TGCGCCAGCAGTCCCGGGACAGGGTCTTACAATGAGCAGTTCTTC
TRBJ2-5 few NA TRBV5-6 CAPEEGALGQETQYF TGTGCCCCCGAGGAGGGGGCCCTAGGGCAAGAGACCCAGTACTTC
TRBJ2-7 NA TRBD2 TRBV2 CASRLAGPYEQYF TGTGCCAGCAGACTAGCGGGGCCTTACGAGCAGTACTTC
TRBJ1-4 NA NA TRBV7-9 CASSLTEINEKLFF TGTGCCAGCAGCCTTACAGAGATCAATGAAAAACTGTTTTTT
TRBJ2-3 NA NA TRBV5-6 CASSLDSPDTQYF TGTGCCAGCAGCTTGGACTCACCAGATACGCAGTATTTT
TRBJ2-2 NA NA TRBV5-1 CASSSDTNTGELFF TGCGCCAGCAGCTCGGACACCAACACCGGGGAGCTGTTTTTT
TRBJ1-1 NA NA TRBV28 CASSLTSGRGTEAFF TGTGCCAGCAGTTTAACATCGGGGCGAGGGACTGAAGCTTTCTTT
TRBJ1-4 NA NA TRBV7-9 CASSLGGPPGGEKLFF TGTGCCAGCAGCTTAGGAGGGCCTCCGGGCGGAGAAAAACTGTTTTTT
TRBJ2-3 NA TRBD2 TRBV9 CASSPTGGSQDTQYF TGTGCCAGCAGCCCGACGGGGGGTAGTCAAGATACGCAGTATTTT
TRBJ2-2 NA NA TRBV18 CASSQLVTTGELFF TGTGCCAGCTCACAATTAGTGACAACCGGGGAGCTGTTTTTT
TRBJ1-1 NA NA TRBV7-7 CASSLAANTEAFF TGTGCTAGCAGCTTAGCGGCGAACACTGAAGCTTTCTTT
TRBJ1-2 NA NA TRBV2 CASSVDRTNYGYTF TGTGCCAGCAGTGTGGACAGAACGAACTATGGCTACACCTTC
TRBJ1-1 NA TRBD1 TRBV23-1 CASLDREFNTEAFF TGCGCCAGCCTGGACAGGGAATTTAACACTGAAGCTTTCTTT
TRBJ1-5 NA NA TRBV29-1 CSVAGEFGNQPQHF TGCAGCGTTGCGGGGGAGTTTGGCAATCAGCCCCAGCATTTT
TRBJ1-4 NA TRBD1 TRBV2 CASSDVRGLGEKLFF TGTGCCAGCAGTGACGTTAGGGGGCTGGGTGAAAAACTGTTTTTT
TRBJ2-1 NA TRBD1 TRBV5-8 CASSPTGQGLSYNEQFF TGTGCCAGCAGCCCTACGGGACAGGGATTATCCTACAATGAGCAGTTCTTC